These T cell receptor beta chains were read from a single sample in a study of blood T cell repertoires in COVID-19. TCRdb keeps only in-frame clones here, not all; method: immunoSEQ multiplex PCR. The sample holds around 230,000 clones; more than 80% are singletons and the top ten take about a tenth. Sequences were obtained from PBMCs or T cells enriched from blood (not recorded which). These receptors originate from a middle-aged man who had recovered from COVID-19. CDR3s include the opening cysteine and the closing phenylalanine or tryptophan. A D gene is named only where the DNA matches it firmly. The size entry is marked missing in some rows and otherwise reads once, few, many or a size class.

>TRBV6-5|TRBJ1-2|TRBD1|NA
TGTGCCAGCACTCCTTGGACAGGGGGTGCATATGGCTACACCTTC
CASTPWTGGAYGYTF
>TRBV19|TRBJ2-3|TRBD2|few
TGTGCCAGTAGCCTCACTAGCGGACGCACAGATACGCAGTATTTT
CASSLTSGRTDTQYF
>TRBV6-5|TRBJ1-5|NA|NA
TGTGCCAGCACGGTGAAATTCTCCAATCAGCCCCAGCATTTT
CASTVKFSNQPQHF
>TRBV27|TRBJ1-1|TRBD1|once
TGTGCCAGCAGACAGGGGTGGAGGAACACTGAAGCTTTCTTT
CASRQGWRNTEAFF
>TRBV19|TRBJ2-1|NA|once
TGTGCCACCTTGGGGAGGAGGGGCAATGAGCAGTTCTTC
CATLGRRGNEQFF
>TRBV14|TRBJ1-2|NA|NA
TGTGCCAGCAGCCTCTCGGGGGAGGGCGGCTACACCTTC
CASSLSGEGGYTF
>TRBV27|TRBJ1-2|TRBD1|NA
TGTGCCAGCAGTTTAGAGGGGGCGGGTGGCTACACCTTC
CASSLEGAGGYTF
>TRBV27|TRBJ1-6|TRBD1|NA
TGTGCCAGCAGTTTGGGGGGACAGATTAATTCACCCCTCCACTTT
CASSLGGQINSPLHF
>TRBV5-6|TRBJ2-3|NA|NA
TGTGCCAGCAGCTTTACCCGAGCGGCGCTCCGTAGCACAGATACGCAGTATTTT
CASSFTRAALRSTDTQYF
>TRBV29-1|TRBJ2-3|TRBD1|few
TGCAGCGTTATCTTCGGACAGGGGAGGCGAGGCACAGATACGCAGTATTTT
CSVIFGQGRRGTDTQYF
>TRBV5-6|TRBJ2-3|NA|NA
TGTGCCAGCAGTTCAAGCGCAGGGGATACGCAGTATTTT
CASSSSAGDTQYF
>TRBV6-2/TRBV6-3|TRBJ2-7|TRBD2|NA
TGTGCCAGCAGTTCCCGGACTAGCGGCGAGCAGTACTTC
CASSSRTSGEQYF
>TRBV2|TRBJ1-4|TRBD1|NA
TGTGCCAGCAAAACAGGGGGAGGAACTAATGAAAAACTGTTTTTT
CASKTGGGTNEKLFF
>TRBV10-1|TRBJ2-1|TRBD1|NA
TGCGCCAGCAGTCCAGGGGGCAATGAGCAGTTCTTC
CASSPGGNEQFF
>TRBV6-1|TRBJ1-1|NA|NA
TGTGCCAGCAGTGAGGGAGTTAACACTGAAGCTTTCTTT
CASSEGVNTEAFF
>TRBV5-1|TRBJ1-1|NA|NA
TGCGCCAGCAGCCCTGAACAGGGTCTCACTGAAGCTTTCTTT
CASSPEQGLTEAFF
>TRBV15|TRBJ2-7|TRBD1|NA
TGTGCCACCAGCAGAGACCAATTACTAACAGGGGGCGAGCAGTACTTC
CATSRDQLLTGGEQYF
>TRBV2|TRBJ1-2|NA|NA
TGTGCCAGCAGTGAAGCAGGGGGGGATGGCTACACCTTC
CASSEAGGDGYTF
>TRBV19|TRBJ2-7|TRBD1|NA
TGTGCCAGTAGTTCGGACAGGGGTCCCTACGAGCAGTACTTC
CASSSDRGPYEQYF
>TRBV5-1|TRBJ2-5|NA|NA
TGCGCCAGCACCCTAGGTGTAACAAAAGAGACCCAGTACTTC
CASTLGVTKETQYF
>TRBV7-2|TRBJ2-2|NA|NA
TGTGCCAGCAGCTTATTGGCGGGGCTGAACACCGGGGAGCTGTTTTTT
CASSLLAGLNTGELFF
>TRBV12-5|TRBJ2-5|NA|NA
TGTGCTAGTGGTTTGGGAGCAGGTCAAGAGACCCAGTACTTC
CASGLGAGQETQYF
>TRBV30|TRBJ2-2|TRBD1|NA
TGTGCCGGTACAGGGGAATACACCGGGGAGCTGTTTTTT
CAGTGEYTGELFF
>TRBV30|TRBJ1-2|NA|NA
TGTGCCTGGAGCTACTCTGACAGTGATTGGGATGGCTACACCTTC
CAWSYSDSDWDGYTF
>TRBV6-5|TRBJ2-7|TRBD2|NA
TGTGCCAGCAGATTGACTAGCGGGTCGTTGAGGCAGTACTTC
CASRLTSGSLRQYF
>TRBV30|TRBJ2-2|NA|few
TGTGCCTTCGAGGCCGGAGCCACCACCGGGGAGCTGTTTTTT
CAFEAGATTGELFF
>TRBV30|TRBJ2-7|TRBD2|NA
TGTGCCTGGAGACCGCGGGGGAGAAACGAGCAGTACTTC
CAWRPRGRNEQYF
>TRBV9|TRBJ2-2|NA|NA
TGTGCCAGCAGCGTAGATGCGGGAAGTGGGGAGCTGTTTTTT
CASSVDAGSGELFF
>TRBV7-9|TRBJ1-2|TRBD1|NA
TGTGCCAGCACAAAACAGGGGGCCCCTGAGAGTGGCTACACCTTC
CASTKQGAPESGYTF
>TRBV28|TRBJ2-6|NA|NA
TGTGCCAGCACCCTGACAGTACCCCTCTCTGGGGCCAACGTCCTGACTTTC
CASTLTVPLSGANVLTF
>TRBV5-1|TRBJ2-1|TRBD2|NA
TGCGCCAGCAGCTCAAGACTAGCGGGAGGGCCGGGCAATGAGCAGTTCTTC
CASSSRLAGGPGNEQFF